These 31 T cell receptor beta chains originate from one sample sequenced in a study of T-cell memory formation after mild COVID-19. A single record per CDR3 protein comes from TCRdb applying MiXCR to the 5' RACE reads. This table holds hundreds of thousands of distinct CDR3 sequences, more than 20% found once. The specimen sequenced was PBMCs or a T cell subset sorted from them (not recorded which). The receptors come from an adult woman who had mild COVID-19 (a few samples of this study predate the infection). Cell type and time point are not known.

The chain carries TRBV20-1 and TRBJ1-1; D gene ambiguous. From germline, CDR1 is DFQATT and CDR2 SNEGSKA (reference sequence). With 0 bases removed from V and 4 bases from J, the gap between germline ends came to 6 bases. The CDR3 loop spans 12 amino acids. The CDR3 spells CSARDIGTEAFF. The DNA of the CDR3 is TGCAGTGCTAGAGATATCGGCACTGAAGCTTTCTTT.

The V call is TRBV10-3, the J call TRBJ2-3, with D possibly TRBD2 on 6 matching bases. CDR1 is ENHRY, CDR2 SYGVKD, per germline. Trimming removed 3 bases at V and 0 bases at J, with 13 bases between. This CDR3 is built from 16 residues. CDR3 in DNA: TGTGCCATCAGTGACCAACGGGAGTCTAGCACAGATACGCAGTATTTT. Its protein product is CAISDQRESSTDTQYF.

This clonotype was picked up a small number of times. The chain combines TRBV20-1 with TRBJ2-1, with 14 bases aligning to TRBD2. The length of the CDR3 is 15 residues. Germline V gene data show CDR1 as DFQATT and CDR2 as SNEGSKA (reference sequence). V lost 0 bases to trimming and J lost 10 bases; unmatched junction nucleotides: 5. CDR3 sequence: CSAREGTSGGGEQFF. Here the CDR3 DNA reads TGCAGTGCTAGAGAAGGGACTAGCGGGGGCGGAGAGCAGTTCTTC.

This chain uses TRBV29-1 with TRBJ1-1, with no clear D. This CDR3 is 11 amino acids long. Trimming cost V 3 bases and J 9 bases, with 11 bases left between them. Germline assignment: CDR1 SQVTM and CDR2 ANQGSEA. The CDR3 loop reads CSVEIGSKAFF. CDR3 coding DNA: TGCAGCGTTGAGATTGGGTCGAAAGCTTTCTTT.

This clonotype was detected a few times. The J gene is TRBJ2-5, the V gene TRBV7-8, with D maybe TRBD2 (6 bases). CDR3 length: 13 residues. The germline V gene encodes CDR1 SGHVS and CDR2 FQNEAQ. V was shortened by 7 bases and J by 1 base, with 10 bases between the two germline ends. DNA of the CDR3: TGTGCCAGCACGGCGGGGACCCAAGAGACCCAGTACTTC. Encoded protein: CASTAGTQETQYF.

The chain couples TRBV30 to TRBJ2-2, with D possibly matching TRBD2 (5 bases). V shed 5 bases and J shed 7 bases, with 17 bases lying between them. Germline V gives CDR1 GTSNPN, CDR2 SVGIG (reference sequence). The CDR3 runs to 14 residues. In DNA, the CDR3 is TGTGCCTGGGCCCGCGACTATTTAAACGGGGAGCTGTTTTTT. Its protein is CAWARDYLNGELFF.

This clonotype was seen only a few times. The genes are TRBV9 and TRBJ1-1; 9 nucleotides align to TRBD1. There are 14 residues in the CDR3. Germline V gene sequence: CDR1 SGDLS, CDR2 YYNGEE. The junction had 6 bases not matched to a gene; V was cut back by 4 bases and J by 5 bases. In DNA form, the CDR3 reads TGTGCCAGCAGCTTAACAGGGGGCGCGACTGAAGCTTTCTTT. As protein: CASSLTGGATEAFF.

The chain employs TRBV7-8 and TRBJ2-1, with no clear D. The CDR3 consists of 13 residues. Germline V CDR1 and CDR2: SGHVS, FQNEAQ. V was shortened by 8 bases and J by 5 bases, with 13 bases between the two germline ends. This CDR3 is CASGRRMNNEQFF. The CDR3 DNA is TGTGCCAGCGGGCGGCGGATGAACAATGAGCAGTTCTTC.

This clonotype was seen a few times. The CDR3 region is CASSQYPIPMNTEAFF. CDR3 DNA sequence: TGTGCCAGCAGCCAATACCCCATTCCTATGAACACTGAAGCTTTCTTT. This chain links TRBV11-2 with TRBJ1-1; D call uncertain. Trimming took 5 bases from V and 0 from J, leaving 16 bases between them. Germline V gene data show CDR1 as SGHAT and CDR2 as FQNNGV. CDR3 length equals 16 residues. Full variable domain (outside the CDR3, taken from reference TRBV11-2 and TRBJ1-1): EAGVAQSPRYKIIEKRQSVAFWCNPISGHATLYWYQQILGQGPKLLIQFQNNGVVDDSQLPKDRFSAERLKGVDSTLKIQPAKLEDSAVYLCASSQYPIPMNTEAFFGQGTRLTVV.

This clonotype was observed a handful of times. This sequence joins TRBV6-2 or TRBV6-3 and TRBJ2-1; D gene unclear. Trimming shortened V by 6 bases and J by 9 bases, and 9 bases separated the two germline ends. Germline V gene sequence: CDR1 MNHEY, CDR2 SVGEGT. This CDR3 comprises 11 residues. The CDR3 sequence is CASSQRVEQFF. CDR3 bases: TGTGCCAGCAGCCAGAGAGTTGAGCAGTTCTTC.

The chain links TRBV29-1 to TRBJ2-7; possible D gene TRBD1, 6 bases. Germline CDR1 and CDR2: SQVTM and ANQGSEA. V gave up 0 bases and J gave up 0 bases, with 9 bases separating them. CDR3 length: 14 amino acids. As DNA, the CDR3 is TGCAGCGTTGAAGATCAGGGGATCTCCTACGAGCAGTACTTC. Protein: CSVEDQGISYEQYF.

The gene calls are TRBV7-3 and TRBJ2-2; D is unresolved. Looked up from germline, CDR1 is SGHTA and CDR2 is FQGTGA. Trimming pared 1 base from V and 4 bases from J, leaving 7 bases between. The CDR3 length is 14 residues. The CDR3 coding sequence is TGTGCCAGCAGCTTAAGGGGAAGCACCGGGGAGCTGTTTTTT. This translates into CASSLRGSTGELFF.

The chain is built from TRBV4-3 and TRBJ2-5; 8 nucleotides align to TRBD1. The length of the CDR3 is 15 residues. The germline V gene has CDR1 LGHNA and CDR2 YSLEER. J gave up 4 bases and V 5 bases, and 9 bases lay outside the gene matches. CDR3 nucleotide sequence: TGCGCCAGCAGCACCCAGGGGGCGAGGTCAGAGACCCAGTACTTC. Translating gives CASSTQGARSETQYF.

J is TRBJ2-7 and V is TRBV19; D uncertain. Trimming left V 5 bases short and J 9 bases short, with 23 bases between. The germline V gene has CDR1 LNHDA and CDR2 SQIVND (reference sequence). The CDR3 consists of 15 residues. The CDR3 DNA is TGTGCCAGTAGTGTGTCAAGGTGGACCGACCGAGGGCAGTACTTC. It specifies CASSVSRWTDRGQYF. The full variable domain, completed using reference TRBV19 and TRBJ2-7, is DGGITQSPKYLFRKEGQNVTLSCEQNLNHDAMYWYRQDPGQGLRLIYYSQIVNDFQKGDIAEGYSVSREKKESFPLTVTSAQKNPTAFYLCASSVSRWTDRGQYFGPGTRLTVT.

CDR3 coding DNA: TGCGCCAGCAGCCAAGTGGGAGATGCTAGACTGGAGCAGTTCTTC. Its translation is CASSQVGDARLEQFF. The J gene is TRBJ2-1, the V gene TRBV4-1, with D possibly matching TRBD2 (5 bases). Trimming removed 1 base at V and 10 bases at J, with 17 bases between. Germline V lookup: CDR1 MGHRA, CDR2 YSYEKL. The CDR3 is 15 residues long.

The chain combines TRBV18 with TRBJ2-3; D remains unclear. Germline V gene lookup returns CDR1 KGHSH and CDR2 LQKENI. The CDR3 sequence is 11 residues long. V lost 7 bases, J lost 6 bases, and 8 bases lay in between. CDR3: CASYLTDTQYF. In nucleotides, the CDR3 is TGTGCCAGCTACCTTACGGATACGCAGTATTTT.

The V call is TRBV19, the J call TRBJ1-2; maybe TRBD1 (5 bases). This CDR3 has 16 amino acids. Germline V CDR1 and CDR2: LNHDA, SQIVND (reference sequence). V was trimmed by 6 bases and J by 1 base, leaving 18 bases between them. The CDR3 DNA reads TGTGCCAGTAGCCGAACAACGACAGAAGTTAACTATGGCTACACCTTC. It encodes CASSRTTTEVNYGYTF.

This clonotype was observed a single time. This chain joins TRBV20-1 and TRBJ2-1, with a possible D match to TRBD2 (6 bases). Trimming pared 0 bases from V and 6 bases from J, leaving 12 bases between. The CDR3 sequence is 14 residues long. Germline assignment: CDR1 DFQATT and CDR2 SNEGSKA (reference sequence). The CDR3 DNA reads TGCAGTGCTAGAGATCCGAATAGCGGCAATGAGCAGTTCTTC. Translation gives CSARDPNSGNEQFF.

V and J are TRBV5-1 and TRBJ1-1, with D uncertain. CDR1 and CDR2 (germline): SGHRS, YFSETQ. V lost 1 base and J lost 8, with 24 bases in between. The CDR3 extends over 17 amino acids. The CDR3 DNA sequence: TGCGCCAGCAGCTTGTTAGGCCCCACCGCGGGTGGGGAGGAAGCTTTCTTT. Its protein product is CASSLLGPTAGGEEAFF.

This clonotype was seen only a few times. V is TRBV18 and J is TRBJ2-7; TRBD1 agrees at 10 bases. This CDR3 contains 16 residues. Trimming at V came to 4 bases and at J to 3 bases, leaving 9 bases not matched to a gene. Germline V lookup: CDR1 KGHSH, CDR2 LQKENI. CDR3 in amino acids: CASSRPGTGVFYEQYF. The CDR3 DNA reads TGTGCCAGCTCACGGCCCGGGACAGGGGTATTCTACGAGCAGTACTTC.

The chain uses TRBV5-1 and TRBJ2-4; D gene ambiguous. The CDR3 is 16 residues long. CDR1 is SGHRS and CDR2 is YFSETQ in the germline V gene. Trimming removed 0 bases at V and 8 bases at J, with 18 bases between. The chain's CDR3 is CASSLAGPPKVDIQYF. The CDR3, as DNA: TGCGCCAGCAGCTTGGCCGGCCCCCCTAAGGTTGACATTCAGTACTTC.

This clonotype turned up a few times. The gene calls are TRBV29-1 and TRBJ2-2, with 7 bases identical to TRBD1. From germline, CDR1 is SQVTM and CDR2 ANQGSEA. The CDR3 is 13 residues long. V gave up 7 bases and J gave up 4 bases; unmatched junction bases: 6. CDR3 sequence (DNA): TGCAGCGGACACACAGGGGTCACCGGGGAGCTGTTTTTT. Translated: CSGHTGVTGELFF.

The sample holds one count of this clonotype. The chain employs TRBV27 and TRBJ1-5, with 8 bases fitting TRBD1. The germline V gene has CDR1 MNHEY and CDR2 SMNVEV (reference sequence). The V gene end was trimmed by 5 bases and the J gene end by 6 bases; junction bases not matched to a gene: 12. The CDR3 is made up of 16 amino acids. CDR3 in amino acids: CASSPGQGTTIQPQHF. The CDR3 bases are TGTGCCAGCAGTCCCGGACAGGGTACCACCATTCAGCCCCAGCATTTT.

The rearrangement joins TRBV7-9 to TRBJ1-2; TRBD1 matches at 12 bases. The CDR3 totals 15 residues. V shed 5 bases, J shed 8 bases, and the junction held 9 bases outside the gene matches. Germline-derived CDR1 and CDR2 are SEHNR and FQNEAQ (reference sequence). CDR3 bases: TGTGCCAGCAGCCCCGGGACAGGGGGCGCAAAGGGCTACACCTTC. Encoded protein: CASSPGTGGAKGYTF.

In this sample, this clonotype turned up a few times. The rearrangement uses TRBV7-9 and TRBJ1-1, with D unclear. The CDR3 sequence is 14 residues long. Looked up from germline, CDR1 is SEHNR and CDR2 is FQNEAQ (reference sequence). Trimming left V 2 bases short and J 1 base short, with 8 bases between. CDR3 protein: CASSLSLANTEAFF. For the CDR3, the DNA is TGTGCCAGCAGCTTAAGTTTAGCGAACACTGAAGCTTTCTTT.

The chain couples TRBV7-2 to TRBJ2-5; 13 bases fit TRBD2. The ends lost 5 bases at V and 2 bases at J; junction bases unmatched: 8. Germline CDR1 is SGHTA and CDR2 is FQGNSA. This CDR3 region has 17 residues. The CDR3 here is CASSRPGLAGLQETQYF. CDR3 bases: TGTGCCAGCAGCAGACCGGGACTAGCGGGGCTACAAGAGACCCAGTACTTC.

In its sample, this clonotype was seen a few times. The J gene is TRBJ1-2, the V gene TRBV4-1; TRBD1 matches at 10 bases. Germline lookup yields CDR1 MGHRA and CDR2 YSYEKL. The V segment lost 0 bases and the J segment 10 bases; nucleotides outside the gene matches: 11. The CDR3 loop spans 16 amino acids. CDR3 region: CASSQDPGTGALTYTF. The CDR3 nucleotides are TGCGCCAGCAGCCAAGACCCCGGGACAGGGGCGCTGACCTACACCTTC.

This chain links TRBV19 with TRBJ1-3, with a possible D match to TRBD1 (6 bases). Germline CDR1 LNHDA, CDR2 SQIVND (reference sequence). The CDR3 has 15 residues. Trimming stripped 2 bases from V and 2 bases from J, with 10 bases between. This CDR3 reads CASSIRGAPGNTIYF. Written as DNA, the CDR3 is TGTGCCAGTAGTATAAGGGGGGCGCCTGGAAACACCATATATTTT.

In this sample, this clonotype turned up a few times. The CDR3 region is CASSLPRGRGTDTQYF. CDR3 in DNA: TGTGCCAGCAGTTTACCCAGGGGACGTGGCACAGATACGCAGTATTTT. The chain has TRBV12-3 or TRBV12-4 and TRBJ2-3; a possible D gene is TRBD1 (6 bases). The CDR3 loop spans 16 amino acids. The V and J ends lost 2 bases and 1 base respectively, with 13 bases between them.

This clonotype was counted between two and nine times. This chain's CDR3 is CASSLEQPQETQYF. DNA for the CDR3: TGCGCCAGCAGCTTGGAACAGCCCCAAGAGACCCAGTACTTC. The chain couples TRBV5-1 to TRBJ2-5; D gene unclear. The germline gives CDR1 SGHRS, CDR2 YFSETQ. This CDR3 comprises 14 residues. V lost 0 bases, J lost 1 base, and 7 bases lay in between.

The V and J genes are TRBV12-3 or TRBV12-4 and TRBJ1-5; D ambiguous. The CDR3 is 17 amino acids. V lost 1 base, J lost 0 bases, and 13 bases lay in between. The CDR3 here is CASSLEERRPSNQPQHF. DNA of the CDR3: TGTGCCAGCAGTTTAGAGGAGCGGCGACCTAGCAATCAGCCCCAGCATTTT.